This T cell receptor beta chain was observed in a study of shared clonotypes between healthy human individuals. Across the whole study: Ranging from 18 to 49 in age, donors were two women and three men.

Whole-study results and caveats: Estimated richness was generally greater in naive than memory subsets.

CD45RO-negative CD8 cells positively selected for CCR7 made up the naive population, which excluded terminally differentiated effector memory CD45RA+ cells. Each donor was a Caucasian adult residing in Nashville, Tennessee. V lost 1 base and J 10 bases, leaving 5 bases between the germline ends. CDR1 SGHTA and CDR2 FQGNSA come from the germline V gene. This CDR3 has 11 amino acids. Notes on this clone: Its antigen is undetermined. Within the sample, other DNA sequences also encode this same CDR3.

Authors' processing steps: Sequence data from immunoSEQ were junction-only and lacked quality scores; consequently, filtering differed. Profiling relied on immunoSEQ multiplex PCR, and the TCRdb table lists in-frame clones only, not all of them. The DNA gave D and trimming, while V, J and clone size come from that table. The sample comprises about 2 million clones, 85% to 95% of which are singletons, and 1% to 1.3% rests with the top ten. The sequencing sample was made of naive CD8+ T cells sorted from blood. This clonotype was sampled from a man between 18 and 35 years old in good health. V is TRBV7-2 and J is TRBJ2-1; D ambiguous. The CDR3 loop is CASSLGGEQFF. DNA for the CDR3: TGTGCCAGCAGCTTAGGCGGCGAGCAGTTCTTC.